Shown below are 8 T cell receptor beta chains from a single sample sequenced in a study of tumor-infiltrating lymphocytes in localized non-small cell lung cancer. Clones were read by immunoSEQ multiplex PCR, and TCRdb kept only the in-frame ones, dropping some. The table includes approximately 15,000 clones, roughly 70% detected once. Sequences were obtained from lung tumor tissue. The origin of the receptors is a human donor with non-small cell lung cancer.

This clone appeared a single time. V gene TRBV6-5 combines with J gene TRBJ1-2; D is unclear. CDR1 and CDR2 (germline): MNHEY, SVGAGI. Deletions cut 6 bases from V and 9 bases from J, with 17 bases between. The CDR3 runs 13 residues. The DNA for the CDR3 is TGTGCCAGCAGCGCCGTAGGACTTGACAGCTACACCTTC. Amino acids: CASSAVGLDSYTF.

This chain connects TRBV28 to TRBJ2-3, with a possible D match to TRBD2 (5 bases). The CDR3 covers 14 residues. V dropped 6 bases and J dropped 0 bases, with 10 bases sitting between them. CDR1 is MDHEN, CDR2 SYDVKM, per germline. For the CDR3, the DNA is TGTGCCAGCAGGCCCGGACTTAGCACAGATACGCAGTATTTT. This encodes CASRPGLSTDTQYF.

The chain carries TRBV19 and TRBJ1-4; no clear D gene. V lost 9 bases, J lost 4 bases, and 12 bases lay in between. The CDR3 has 13 residues. Germline V CDR1 and CDR2: LNHDA, SQIVND (reference sequence). DNA for the CDR3: TGTGCCAGGGGAGCAGCTTATAATGAAAAACTGTTTTTT. This codes for CARGAAYNEKLFF.

The genes are TRBV7-9 and TRBJ2-7; the D call may be TRBD1 or TRBD2 (5 bases each). The CDR3 covers 15 residues. Per germline, CDR1 SEHNR and CDR2 FQNEAQ (reference sequence). V lost 0 bases and J lost 1, with 10 bases in between. The CDR3 DNA sequence: TGTGCCAGCAGCTTAGCCGGGGCCTATTCCTACGAGCAGTACTTC. Translated: CASSLAGAYSYEQYF. Looking up the rest from reference TRBV7-9 and TRBJ2-7 gives the full variable domain: DTGVSQNPRHKITKRGQNVTFRCDPISEHNRLYWYRQTLGQGPEFLTYFQNEAQLEKSRLLSDRFSAERPKGSFSTLEIQRTEQGDSAMYLCASSLAGAYSYEQYFGPGTRLTVT.

V and J are TRBV5-8 and TRBJ2-5, with a tentative D call TRBD1 (5 bases). There are 15 residues in the CDR3. V was trimmed by 1 base and J by 5 bases, leaving 15 bases between them. The germline CDR1 and CDR2 sequences are SGHTS and YDEGEE. CDR3 protein: CASSLFSAGKETQYF. DNA for the CDR3: TGTGCCAGCAGCTTGTTCTCGGCAGGGAAGGAGACCCAGTACTTC.

V is TRBV29-1 and J is TRBJ2-3, with a weak D call TRBD1 (6 bases). The germline CDR1 and CDR2 sequences are SQVTM and ANQGSEA. This CDR3 comprises 13 residues. V lost 6 bases to trimming and J lost 2 bases, with 12 bases between them. The DNA of the CDR3 is TGCAGCGTCGCAGGACAGTACACAGATACGCAGTATTTT. Residues: CSVAGQYTDTQYF.

In its sample, this clone was seen a few times. The J gene is TRBJ2-7, the V gene TRBV7-9; 9 nucleotides match TRBD1. After removal of 4 bases from V and 1 base from J, the junction contained 2 bases not matched to a gene. CDR3 length: 14 amino acids. Germline loops: CDR1 SEHNR, CDR2 FQNEAQ (reference sequence). The CDR3 coding sequence is TGTGCCAGCAGCTCGGACAGGGGATCCTACGAGCAGTACTTC. This codes for CASSSDRGSYEQYF.

The chain employs TRBV2 and TRBJ2-7, with 7 bases identical to TRBD2. Germline V gene sequence: CDR1 SNHLY, CDR2 FYNNEI. The CDR3 totals 16 residues. V lost 1 base to trimming and J lost 2 bases; unmatched junction nucleotides: 8. The CDR3 protein is CASSEGGGRTAYEQYF. The CDR3 nucleotides are TGTGCCAGCAGTGAAGGTGGCGGGAGAACTGCCTACGAGCAGTACTTC.